These T cell receptor beta chains were read from a single sample in a study of blood T cell repertoires in COVID-19. Repertoires were generated with immunoSEQ multiplex PCR, while TCRdb's copy carries only in-frame clones and drops some. The repertoire has more than 300,000 clones, around 86% of them found once; the top ten carry about 1.6%. Material: peripheral blood. The receptors here all came from a woman aged 50 to 60 with acute or convalescent COVID-19. Both conserved end residues are part of each CDR3. Fields, in order: clone size, D gene, V gene, J gene, CDR3 protein, CDR3 DNA. The D gene is left open where the match is weak. Some rows mark clone size as missing; the rest say once, few, many or name a class of expanded clone.

.	.	TRBV14	TRBJ2-7	CASSQGPNNEQYF	TGTGCCAGCAGCCAAGGCCCTAATAACGAGCAGTACTTC
.	TRBD2	TRBV5-4	TRBJ2-7	CASSRRLAGYEQYF	TGTGCCAGCAGCCGGCGACTAGCGGGCTACGAGCAGTACTTC
.	TRBD1	TRBV4-3	TRBJ1-2	CASSMGTGGVYGYTF	TGCGCCAGCAGCATGGGGACAGGGGGCGTCTATGGCTACACCTTC
.	TRBD1	TRBV24-1	TRBJ1-2	CATSDPDRVDGYTF	TGTGCCACCAGTGATCCTGACAGGGTTGATGGCTACACCTTC
once	.	TRBV20-1	TRBJ2-7	CSASVGLTYEQYF	TGCAGTGCTAGTGTGGGACTTACATACGAGCAGTACTTC
.	.	TRBV3-1/TRBV3-2	TRBJ2-7	CASSLQGPNYEQYF	TGTGCCAGCAGCCTACAGGGCCCGAATTACGAGCAGTACTTC
.	.	TRBV18	TRBJ2-7	CASSPGTLSSYEQYF	TGTGCCAGCTCTCCCGGGACTTTAAGCTCCTACGAGCAGTACTTC
.	TRBD2	TRBV3-1/TRBV3-2	TRBJ2-3	CASTLAGVGTDTQYF	TGTGCCAGCACACTAGCGGGAGTGGGGACAGATACGCAGTATTTT
.	TRBD1	TRBV5-6	TRBJ1-2	CASSPQGTHGYTF	TGTGCCAGCAGCCCACAGGGGACCCATGGCTACACCTTC
.	.	TRBV2	TRBJ1-1	CASNPWGGSEAFF	TGTGCCAGCAATCCATGGGGGGGCTCTGAAGCTTTCTTT
.	TRBD2	TRBV5-3	TRBJ2-7	CARSYHLAGGPGEQYF	TGTGCCAGAAGCTACCATTTAGCGGGAGGGCCGGGGGAGCAGTACTTC
.	.	TRBV5-1	TRBJ2-5	CASSLFGLQEETQYF	TGCGCCAGCAGCTTGTTTGGGTTGCAGGAAGAGACCCAGTACTTC
few	TRBD1	TRBV28	TRBJ1-6	CASGNTGGGSEALHF	TGTGCCAGCGGGAATACAGGGGGGGGTTCGGAGGCCCTCCACTTT
once	TRBD2	TRBV19	TRBJ2-1	CASSIAPGGNEQFF	TGTGCCAGTAGTATAGCCCCGGGGGGCAATGAGCAGTTCTTC
once	TRBD2	TRBV7-9	TRBJ2-7	CAGSLAGGPRDEQYF	TGTGCCGGATCCTTAGCGGGAGGGCCTAGGGACGAGCAGTACTTC
.	TRBD1	TRBV5-1	TRBJ2-5	CASSSVMTGEETQYF	TGCGCCAGCAGCTCGGTAATGACAGGGGAAGAGACCCAGTACTTC
.	TRBD2	TRBV7-3	TRBJ2-3	CASSWLAGFTDTQYF	TGTGCCAGCAGCTGGCTAGCGGGGTTCACAGATACGCAGTATTTT
.	.	TRBV3-1/TRBV3-2	TRBJ1-1	CASSQQGNTEAFF	TGTGCCAGCAGCCAGCAGGGGAACACTGAAGCTTTCTTT
.	.	TRBV13	TRBJ2-2	CASSFGGSNTGELFF	TGTGCCAGCAGCTTCGGCGGTTCTAACACCGGGGAGCTGTTTTTT
.	.	TRBV7-9	TRBJ1-3	CASSRGGRNTIYF	TGTGCCAGCAGTCGCGGGGGCAGAAACACCATATATTTT
.	.	TRBV27	TRBJ1-3	CASKAGISSGNTIYF	TGTGCCAGCAAGGCAGGCATTAGCTCTGGAAACACCATATATTTT
.	.	TRBV19	TRBJ2-7	CASTPRFGPYEQYF	TGTGCCAGTACCCCCCGTTTTGGGCCCTACGAGCAGTACTTC
once	.	TRBV5-1	TRBJ1-2	CASSQWTASPNYGYTF	TGCGCCAGCAGCCAGTGGACAGCGAGTCCTAACTATGGCTACACCTTC
.	TRBD2	TRBV27	TRBJ2-4	CATRGEGLNIQYF	TGTGCCACCCGGGGGGAGGGATTAAACATTCAGTACTTC
.	TRBD1	TRBV28	TRBJ2-7	CASTVGQGGYEQYF	TGTGCCAGCACCGTGGGACAGGGCGGCTACGAGCAGTACTTC
few	.	TRBV12-5	TRBJ2-7	CASAPSGGYDEQYF	TGTGCTAGTGCCCCTTCTGGGGGGTATGACGAGCAGTACTTC
.	.	TRBV6-5	TRBJ2-3	CASSYPGTDTQYF	TGTGCCAGCAGTTACCCCGGCACAGATACGCAGTATTTT
.	.	TRBV2	TRBJ2-3	CASSFSGTDTQYF	TGTGCCAGCAGCTTTAGCGGCACAGATACGCAGTATTTT
many	.	TRBV5-1	TRBJ1-1	CASSWTEGTEAFF	TGCGCCAGCAGCTGGACAGAAGGCACTGAAGCTTTCTTT
few	.	TRBV27	TRBJ2-3	CASSLFPGTDTQYF	TGTGCCAGCAGTTTATTCCCGGGAACAGATACGCAGTATTTT
.	TRBD1	TRBV24-1	TRBJ1-2	CATSDPGQGNYGYTF	TGTGCCACCAGTGACCCTGGACAGGGCAACTATGGCTACACCTTC
.	TRBD1	TRBV6-5	TRBJ2-1	CASRPATGDYNEQFF	TGTGCCAGCAGACCCGCTACAGGGGACTACAATGAGCAGTTCTTC
.	TRBD2	TRBV11-2	TRBJ2-1	CASSHSGTSANNEQFF	TGTGCCAGCAGCCATTCCGGGACTAGCGCCAACAATGAGCAGTTCTTC
.	.	TRBV5-5	TRBJ1-4	CASSLEEYPTNEKLFF	TGTGCCAGCAGCTTGGAAGAGTACCCAACTAATGAAAAACTGTTTTTT
.	.	TRBV7-8	TRBJ2-7	CASSPYVEQYF	TGTGCCAGCAGCCCCTACGTCGAGCAGTACTTC
.	.	TRBV15	TRBJ1-3	CATSRVGAGNTIYF	TGTGCCACCAGCAGAGTAGGGGCTGGAAACACCATATATTTT
.	.	TRBV15	TRBJ1-1	CATSRAGSLNTEAFF	TGTGCCACCAGCAGAGCAGGCAGTCTGAACACTGAAGCTTTCTTT
.	.	TRBV19	TRBJ2-2	CASTPATDSTNTGELFF	TGTGCCAGTACTCCCGCGACCGACTCGACGAACACCGGGGAGCTGTTTTTT
.	TRBD2	TRBV9	TRBJ2-2	CASSVGVGSGRRGGELFF	TGTGCCAGCAGCGTAGGCGTCGGTAGCGGGAGACGAGGCGGGGAGCTGTTTTTT
few	.	TRBV7-2	TRBJ2-5	CASSSLTVQETQYF	TGTGCCAGCAGCTCCTTGACAGTCCAAGAGACCCAGTACTTC
.	TRBD1	TRBV19	TRBJ2-4	CASSVPPGTAMKNIQYF	TGTGCCAGTAGTGTCCCCCCCGGGACAGCGATGAAAAACATTCAGTACTTC
.	.	TRBV5-5	TRBJ2-1	CASSLEGYAYNEQFF	TGTGCCAGCAGCTTGGAGGGGTACGCCTACAATGAGCAGTTCTTC
.	TRBD1	TRBV5-1	TRBJ1-1	CASSLGTGALMNTEAFF	TGCGCCAGCAGCTTAGGGACAGGGGCCCTCATGAACACTGAAGCTTTCTTT
.	.	TRBV5-1	TRBJ1-6	CASSLGSIRGRGYNSPLHF	TGCGCCAGCAGCTTGGGGAGCATACGTGGCAGGGGCTATAATTCACCCCTCCACTTT
.	TRBD1	TRBV7-3	TRBJ1-1	CASSAGQGNTEAFF	TGTGCCAGCAGCGCCGGACAGGGTAACACTGAAGCTTTCTTT
.	.	TRBV9	TRBJ2-1	CASSVDIRVSSYNEQFF	TGTGCCAGCAGCGTAGACATTCGGGTGAGCTCCTACAATGAGCAGTTCTTC
.	.	TRBV9	TRBJ2-1	CASSRSVNGGDEQFF	TGTGCCAGCAGCAGGAGCGTGAATGGAGGGGATGAGCAGTTCTTC
.	TRBD2	TRBV28	TRBJ2-1	CASSHAGLAGAIYNEQFF	TGTGCCAGCAGCCACGCGGGACTAGCGGGAGCCATTTACAATGAGCAGTTCTTC
.	.	TRBV5-1	TRBJ1-4	CASSPGGTFNEKLFF	TGCGCCAGCAGCCCCGGGGGAACCTTTAATGAAAAACTGTTTTTT
.	.	TRBV5-1	TRBJ2-3	CASRIDTSTDTQYF	TGCGCCAGCAGGATAGACACTAGCACAGATACGCAGTATTTT